These 22 T cell receptor beta chains share one sample of origin, sequenced in a study of cytomegalovirus exposure and HLA in healthy donors. The PCR employed 60 Vbeta primers together with 13 Jbeta primers. Produced via immunoSEQ multiplex PCR; TCRdb's table is partial and in-frame only. The sample records around 190,000 clones, about 9% being singletons. The sequenced sample was PBMCs. The source is a woman aged 30 to 39 in good health and CMV-seropositive.

The rearrangement uses TRBV7-8 and TRBJ1-5, with D perhaps TRBD1 (5 bases). Germline CDR1 reads SGHVS; CDR2 reads FQNEAQ. V lost 5 bases to trimming and J lost 4 bases, with 12 bases between them. The CDR3 has 14 residues. The CDR3 DNA is TGTGCCAGCAGCCCGGGGGGGATTAATCAGCCCCAGCATTTT. It translates to CASSPGGINQPQHF.

As DNA, the CDR3 is TGTGCCAGCATAAGACAGGGAAATGAAAAACTGTTTTTT. It specifies CASIRQGNEKLFF. This chain links TRBV2 with TRBJ1-4; TRBD1 matches at 7 bases. Germline V gene sequence: CDR1 SNHLY, CDR2 FYNNEI. The V gene end was trimmed by 7 bases and the J gene end by 5 bases; junction bases not matched to a gene: 4. The CDR3 sequence is 13 residues long.

This clone turned up a few times. The chain has TRBV19 and TRBJ1-5; a weak D match, TRBD1 (6 bases). V lost 6 bases, J lost 7 bases, and 19 bases lay in between. This CDR3 has 15 residues. Germline-derived CDR1 and CDR2 are LNHDA and SQIVND (reference sequence). CDR3 DNA: TGTGCCAGTAGGGATTGGGAGGGGGGCGAACAGCCCCAGCATTTT. Residues: CASRDWEGGEQPQHF.

This clone was counted only a few times. The J gene is TRBJ2-3, the V gene TRBV13, with a weak D call TRBD1 (5 bases). Germline V gives CDR1 PRHDT, CDR2 FYEKMQ (reference sequence). The CDR3 spans 17 residues. Between the trimmed V and J ends, which lost 5 bases and 2 bases, there was a span of 20 bases. CDR3 sequence (DNA): TGTGCCAGCAGCGTTACCGGGCAGGGCATCCACACAGATACGCAGTATTTT. Translating it yields CASSVTGQGIHTDTQYF. The variable domain in full, completed from reference TRBV13 and TRBJ2-3, reads AAGVIQSPRHLIKEKRETATLKCYPIPRHDTVYWYQQGPGQDPQFLISFYEKMQSDKGSIPDRFSAQQFSDYHSELNMSSLELGDSALYFCASSVTGQGIHTDTQYFGPGTRLTVL.

J is TRBJ2-3 and V is TRBV19; a possible D gene is TRBD1 (6 bases). The CDR3 length is 16 residues. Trimming shortened V by 5 bases and J by 2 bases, and 17 bases separated the two germline ends. From germline, CDR1 is LNHDA and CDR2 SQIVND (reference sequence). CDR3 bases: TGTGCCAGTAGTTCGTGGACAGTCAAAATCACAGATACGCAGTATTTT. This sequence encodes CASSSWTVKITDTQYF. The variable domain in full, with the rest retrieved from reference TRBV19 and TRBJ2-3, is DGGITQSPKYLFRKEGQNVTLSCEQNLNHDAMYWYRQDPGQGLRLIYYSQIVNDFQKGDIAEGYSVSREKKESFPLTVTSAQKNPTAFYLCASSSWTVKITDTQYFGPGTRLTVL.

This clone has just a few counts. The rearrangement links TRBV12-5 to TRBJ1-5; 7 bases fit TRBD1. The V gene's germline CDR1 is LGHNT and CDR2 FRNRAP. V trimming: 1 base; J trimming: 4 bases; junction bases outside the gene matches: 4. CDR3 length: 15 residues. The CDR3 DNA sequence: TGTGCTAGTGGTTTGGGGGACAGCAGAAATCAGCCCCAGCATTTT. This gives the protein CASGLGDSRNQPQHF.

This clone came up a few times. The chain has TRBV5-1 and TRBJ2-2, with D tentatively TRBD2 (6 bases). The CDR3 is made up of 14 amino acids. V lost 3 bases, J lost 5 bases, and 11 bases lay in between. Germline V gene sequence: CDR1 SGHRS, CDR2 YFSETQ. The CDR3 DNA follows: TGCGCCAGCAGCTGGGACTCCTTGACCGGGGAGCTGTTTTTT. Translated, it gives CASSWDSLTGELFF. Based on the CDR3 plus reference TRBV5-1 and TRBJ2-2, the full variable domain is KAGVTQTPRYLIKTRGQQVTLSCSPISGHRSVSWYQQTPGQGLQFLFEYFSETQRNKGNFPGRFSGRQFSNSRSEMNVSTLELGDSALYLCASSWDSLTGELFFGEGSRLTVL.

The CDR3 nucleotides are TGTGCCAGCAGCCCCGGGACTAGCGGGGATTATTCTAGCACAGATACGCAGTATTTT. This translates into CASSPGTSGDYSSTDTQYF. The chain has TRBV27 and TRBJ2-3; 13 nucleotides align to TRBD2. CDR1 is MNHEY, CDR2 SMNVEV, per germline (reference sequence). CDR3 length equals 19 residues. Trimming took 6 bases from V and 0 from J; bases not matched to a gene: 12.

V and J are TRBV10-3 and TRBJ1-2; D remains ambiguous. This CDR3 is 17 amino acids long. V lost 6 bases to trimming and J lost 0 bases, with 20 bases between them. In germline, CDR1 is ENHRY, CDR2 SYGVKD. Written as DNA, the CDR3 is TGTGCCATCAGCGACCCCGGGAACAGTCGAGCTAACTATGGCTACACCTTC. Its protein product is CAISDPGNSRANYGYTF.

The rearrangement links TRBV13 to TRBJ2-7; 7 nucleotides line up with TRBD1. This CDR3 spans 14 amino acids. CDR1 PRHDT and CDR2 FYEKMQ come from the germline V gene (reference sequence). Losses at the gene ends were 5 bases for V and 1 base for J; bases not matched to a gene: 5. CDR3 in amino acids: CASSLRGNSYEQYF. The CDR3 nucleotides are TGTGCCAGCAGCCTCAGGGGGAATTCCTACGAGCAGTACTTC.

This clone was seen more than once but under ten times. The rearrangement uses TRBV7-9 and TRBJ2-7; 11 bases line up with TRBD2. J gave up 2 bases and V 5 bases, and 5 bases lay outside the gene matches. Germline CDR1 SEHNR, CDR2 FQNEAQ (reference sequence). The CDR3 length is 15 residues. This chain's CDR3 is CASSPSSGGAYEQYF. For the CDR3, the DNA is TGTGCCAGCAGCCCCAGTAGCGGGGGGGCCTACGAGCAGTACTTC. The full variable domain, completed using reference TRBV7-9 and TRBJ2-7, is DTGVSQNPRHKITKRGQNVTFRCDPISEHNRLYWYRQTLGQGPEFLTYFQNEAQLEKSRLLSDRFSAERPKGSFSTLEIQRTEQGDSAMYLCASSPSSGGAYEQYFGPGTRLTVT.

The chain carries TRBV2 and TRBJ2-2, with 10 bases that match TRBD2. Germline loops: CDR1 SNHLY, CDR2 FYNNEI. The J segment lost 6 bases and the V segment lost 6 bases, leaving 7 bases of the junction unmatched. CDR3 size: 15 residues. CDR3 residues: CASRGAGGPAGELFF. Here the CDR3 DNA reads TGTGCCAGCAGGGGAGCGGGAGGGCCCGCCGGGGAGCTGTTTTTT.

The V call is TRBV19, the J call TRBJ2-5, with 9 bases that match TRBD2. CDR1 LNHDA and CDR2 SQIVND come from the germline V gene (reference sequence). V trimming: 1 base; J trimming: 2 bases; junction bases outside the gene matches: 2. The CDR3 consists of 15 residues. The CDR3 DNA reads as TGTGCCAGTAGTATAGTAGCGGGAGTACAAGAGACCCAGTACTTC. Translation gives CASSIVAGVQETQYF.

The sample holds a few counts of this clone. The CDR3 coding sequence is TGTGCCAGCTTGTCCGACAGGGGGGCCTACGAGCAGTACTTC. Protein sequence: CASLSDRGAYEQYF. The genes are TRBV2 and TRBJ2-7; TRBD1 matches 9 bases. The CDR3 has 14 residues. J lost 2 bases, V lost 8 bases, and 7 bases had no gene match. The germline V gene encodes CDR1 SNHLY and CDR2 FYNNEI.

The table lists this clone with a few counts. The CDR3 spells CASSSPNEQFF. Here the CDR3 DNA reads TGTGCCAGCAGTAGCCCCAACGAGCAGTTCTTC. The rearrangement uses TRBV2 and TRBJ2-1; D is undetermined. The CDR3 has 11 residues. Germline CDR1 reads SNHLY; CDR2 reads FYNNEI. With 5 bases removed from V and 10 bases from J, the gap between germline ends came to 9 bases.

This clone has just a few counts. As DNA, the CDR3 is TGTGCCAGCAGTTACGCGAGCGGGAGGGCCAGGGAGCAGTACTTC. Translation gives CASSYASGRAREQYF. This chain connects TRBV6-5 to TRBJ2-7, with 10 bases aligning to TRBD2. CDR1 and CDR2 (germline): MNHEY, SVGAGI. The CDR3 extends over 15 amino acids. V dropped 2 bases and J dropped 7; count of bases not matched to a gene: 8.

This clone was seen more than once but under ten times. The gene calls are TRBV9 and TRBJ1-2; D perhaps matches TRBD1 (5 bases). The V end lost 0 bases, the J end lost 4 bases, and 13 bases lay between the germline ends. CDR1 and CDR2 from the germline V gene are SGDLS and YYNGEE. The CDR3 sequence is 15 residues long. As DNA, the CDR3 is TGTGCCAGCAGCGTAGGGGGGGGGTTTCGCTATGGCTACACCTTC. Encoded protein: CASSVGGGFRYGYTF.

As to this clone: Other DNA sequences within the sample encode an identical CDR3. The chain links TRBV5-1 to TRBJ2-5; a possible D gene is TRBD1 (5 bases). This CDR3 has 14 residues. Trimming cost V 2 bases and J 2 bases, with 10 bases left between them. Germline loops: CDR1 SGHRS, CDR2 YFSETQ. CDR3 sequence: CASSLGAVQETQYF. Written as DNA, the CDR3 is TGCGCCAGCAGCTTAGGGGCCGTACAAGAGACCCAGTACTTC.

The V call is TRBV5-1, the J call TRBJ2-7, with D possibly being TRBD1 (5 bases). V was clipped by 2 bases and J by 0 bases, with 12 bases between them. Germline lookup yields CDR1 SGHRS and CDR2 YFSETQ. This CDR3 spans 15 amino acids. CDR3 nucleotide sequence: TGCGCCAGCAGCTTAGGACACTCGAGCTCCTACGAGCAGTACTTC. This translates into CASSLGHSSSYEQYF.

The chain uses TRBV7-9 and TRBJ1-4, with D tentatively TRBD1 (6 bases). V was clipped by 0 bases and J by 9 bases, with 17 bases between them. The CDR3 has 16 residues. Germline assignment: CDR1 SEHNR and CDR2 FQNEAQ (reference sequence). The CDR3: CASSLAYRAEGKKLFF. The CDR3 DNA follows: TGTGCCAGCAGCTTAGCCTACAGGGCAGAGGGGAAAAAACTGTTTTTT.

This clone has just a few counts. The J gene is TRBJ2-5, the V gene TRBV4-1; 7 nucleotides align to TRBD1. The J call may be faulty, since TRBJ2-7 better matches the DNA end. CDR1 is MGHRA and CDR2 is YSYEKL in the germline V gene. CDR3 size: 14 residues. The CDR3 bases are TGCGCCAGCAGCCAAGCGGACAGGACCTACGAGCAGTACTTC. Translation gives CASSQADRTYEQYF.

To note about this clone: The sample carries other DNA sequences with the same CDR3. V usage is TRBV18 and J usage is TRBJ2-5; D perhaps matches TRBD1 (6 bases). Germline lookup yields CDR1 KGHSH and CDR2 LQKENI. The CDR3 is made up of 14 amino acids. Trimming took off 3 bases at V and 0 bases at J, with 8 bases between the two ends. The CDR3, as DNA: TGTGCCAGCTCACCTCGACAGGACCAAGAGACCCAGTACTTC. It is translated as CASSPRQDQETQYF.